Below are 3 T cell receptor beta chains sequenced from a single sample in a study of healthy donors' naive CD4 and CD8 T cells. Starting from roughly 0.55 ug of total RNA, TCR libraries were made with linear amplification. TCRdb passed the reads through MiXCR, listing each CDR3 protein once. This sample has approximately 180,000 distinct CDR3 sequences, with around 70% found just once. Sequenced input: naive CD4+ and CD8+ T cells sorted from blood, pooled from several donors. Source of these receptors: a pool of human donors in good health; the sample pools cells from several healthy donors.

The chain joins TRBV11-2 to TRBJ2-1; 8 bases line up with TRBD2. Germline V gene lookup returns CDR1 SGHAT and CDR2 FQNNGV. The CDR3 totals 17 residues. V gave up 5 bases and J gave up 5 bases; unmatched junction bases: 14. CDR3 nucleotides: TGTGCCAGCAGCCCCTCGGGTGTGGCGGGGGGCGACAATGAGCAGTTCTTC. Translated: CASSPSGVAGGDNEQFF.

This clonotype was observed a single time. The rearrangement links TRBV20-1 to TRBJ2-3, with D perhaps being TRBD1 or TRBD2 (5 bases each). The CDR3 covers 14 residues. V was clipped by 6 bases and J by 2 bases, with 15 bases between them. Germline CDR1 reads DFQATT; CDR2 reads SNEGSKA (reference sequence). CDR3 sequence: CSAGTTVFTDTQYF. Written as DNA, the CDR3 is TGCAGTGCCGGGACGACAGTATTCACAGATACGCAGTATTTT.

The V call is TRBV5-4, the J call TRBJ2-1; D may correspond to TRBD1 or TRBD2 (5 bases each). Per germline, CDR1 SGHNT and CDR2 YYREEE (reference sequence). CDR3 size: 14 residues. V lost 3 bases and J 4 bases, leaving 11 bases between the germline ends. The CDR3 DNA is TGTGCCAGCAGCTGGGGACCGACATACAATGAGCAGTTCTTC. It codes for CASSWGPTYNEQFF.